This T cell receptor (beta chain) was obtained from a study of blood T cell repertoires in COVID-19. Background on the study: From T cells, B-cell-depleted T cells, or PBMCs came the material, which was cDNA or gDNA.

Original data processing: From reference gene primer amplification, estimates of nucleated cell counts were derived. The protocol was immunoSEQ multiplex PCR, while the TCRdb copy is restricted to in-frame clones and leaves out a portion. V and J calls and clone size come straight from that table; D and trimming were deduced from the DNA. Of about 410,000 clones detected, about nine tenths appear once; the ten largest clones hold approximately 1.5%. The sample consisted of peripheral blood. The sequence was collected from a woman aged 30 to 39 with active or convalescent COVID-19.

The CDR3 protein is CSVADTAEAFF. CDR3 DNA: TGCAGCGTAGCTGACACCGCTGAAGCTTTCTTT. The chain combines TRBV29-1 with TRBJ1-1; D is undetermined. The V end lost 6 bases, the J end lost 6 bases, and 11 bases lay between the germline ends. The germline CDR1 and CDR2 sequences are SQVTM and ANQGSEA. This CDR3 has 11 amino acids.